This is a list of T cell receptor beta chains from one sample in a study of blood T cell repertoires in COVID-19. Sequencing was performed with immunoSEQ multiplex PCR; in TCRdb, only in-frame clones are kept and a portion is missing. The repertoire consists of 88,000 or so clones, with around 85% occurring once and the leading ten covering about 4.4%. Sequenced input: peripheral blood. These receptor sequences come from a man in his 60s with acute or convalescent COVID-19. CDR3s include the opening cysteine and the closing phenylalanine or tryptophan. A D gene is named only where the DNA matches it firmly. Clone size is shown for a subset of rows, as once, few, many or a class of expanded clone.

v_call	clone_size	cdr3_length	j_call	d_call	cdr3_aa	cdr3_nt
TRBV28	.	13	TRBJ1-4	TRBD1	CASTTGGEGKLFF	TGTGCCAGCACGACAGGGGGCGAGGGAAAACTGTTTTTT
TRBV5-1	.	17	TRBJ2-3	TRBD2	CASSLALAGGPADTQYF	TGCGCCAGCAGCTTGGCACTAGCGGGAGGGCCGGCAGATACGCAGTATTTT
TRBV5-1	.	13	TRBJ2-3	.	CASSLPGTDTQYF	TGCGCCAGCAGCTTACCGGGAACAGATACGCAGTATTTT
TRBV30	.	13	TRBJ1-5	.	CAWSLDSDQPQHF	TGTGCCTGGAGTTTAGACAGCGATCAGCCCCAGCATTTT
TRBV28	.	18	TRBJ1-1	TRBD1	CASSRHPGQGELNTEAFF	TGTGCCAGCAGTCGGCATCCGGGACAGGGAGAGCTGAACACTGAAGCTTTCTTT
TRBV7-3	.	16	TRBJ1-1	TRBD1	CASSLVGTGTNTEAFF	TGTGCCAGCAGCTTAGTCGGGACAGGGACGAACACTGAAGCTTTCTTT
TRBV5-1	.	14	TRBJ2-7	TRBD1	CASSLGTGTYEQYF	TGCGCCAGCAGCTTGGGGACAGGGACCTACGAGCAGTACTTC
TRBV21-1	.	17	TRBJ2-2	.	CASSKNRQGEHTGELFF	TGTGCCAGCAGCAAAAATAGACAGGGGGAGCACACCGGGGAGCTGTTTTTT
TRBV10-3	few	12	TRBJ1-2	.	CASYHDNYGYTF	TGTGCCAGCTACCACGATAACTATGGCTACACCTTC
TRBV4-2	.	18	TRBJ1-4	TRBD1	CASSQGEGQGPTNEKLFF	TGTGCCAGCAGCCAAGGAGAGGGACAGGGCCCAACTAATGAAAAACTGTTTTTT
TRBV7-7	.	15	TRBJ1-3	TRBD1	CASSLGTGRGNTIYF	TGTGCTAGCAGCTTAGGGACAGGGAGAGGAAACACCATATATTTT
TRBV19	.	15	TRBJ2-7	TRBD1	CASSIDGDRVYEQYF	TGTGCCAGTAGTATAGATGGGGACAGGGTCTACGAGCAGTACTTC
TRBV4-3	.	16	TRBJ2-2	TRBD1	CASSPGTGGYTGELFF	TGCGCCAGCAGCCCAGGGACAGGGGGTTACACCGGGGAGCTGTTTTTT
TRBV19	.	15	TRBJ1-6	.	CASSIRRRDDSPLHF	TGTGCCAGTAGTATCCGCCGCAGGGATGATTCACCCCTCCACTTT
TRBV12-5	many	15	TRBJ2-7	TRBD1	CASGSPRDRSDEQYF	TGTGCTAGTGGATCCCCCCGGGACAGGTCTGACGAGCAGTACTTC
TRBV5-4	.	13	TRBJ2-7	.	CASSLAGIYEQYF	TGTGCCAGCAGCTTAGCAGGGATATACGAGCAGTACTTC
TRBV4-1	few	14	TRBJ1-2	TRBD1	CASSPPGTGRGYTF	TGCGCCAGCAGCCCTCCGGGGACAGGGAGGGGCTACACCTTC
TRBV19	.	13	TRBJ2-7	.	CASSAGHSYEQYF	TGTGCCAGTAGTGCAGGGCACTCCTACGAGCAGTACTTC
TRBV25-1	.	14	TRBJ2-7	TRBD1	CASQPTGLPYEQYF	TGTGCCAGCCAGCCGACAGGGTTACCCTACGAGCAGTACTTC
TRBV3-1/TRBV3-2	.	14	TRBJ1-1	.	CASSQTTQNTEAFF	TGTGCCAGCAGCCAAACAACACAGAACACTGAAGCTTTCTTT
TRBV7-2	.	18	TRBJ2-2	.	CASSLVGEGFSNTGELFF	TGTGCCAGCAGCTTAGTGGGCGAGGGCTTCTCGAACACCGGGGAGCTGTTTTTT
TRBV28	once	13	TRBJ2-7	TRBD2	CASRLAGGWEQYF	TGTGCCAGCAGACTAGCGGGAGGATGGGAGCAGTACTTC
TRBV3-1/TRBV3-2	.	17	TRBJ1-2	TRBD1	CASSQEMLTGDHYGYTF	TGTGCCAGCAGCCAAGAAATGCTAACAGGGGATCACTATGGCTACACCTTC
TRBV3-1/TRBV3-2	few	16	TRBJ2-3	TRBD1	CASSQLRGLSTDTQYF	TGTGCCAGCAGCCAATTAAGGGGGCTGAGCACAGATACGCAGTATTTT
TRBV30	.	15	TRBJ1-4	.	CAWSTRTSQTEKLFF	TGTGCCTGGAGTACGCGGACATCTCAAACTGAAAAACTGTTTTTT
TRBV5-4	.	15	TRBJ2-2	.	CASSKAGTPTGELFF	TGTGCCAGCAGCAAGGCCGGGACACCAACCGGGGAGCTGTTTTTT
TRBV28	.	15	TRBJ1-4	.	CASSLESGTNEKLFF	TGTGCCAGCAGTTTAGAGAGCGGGACTAATGAAAAACTGTTTTTT
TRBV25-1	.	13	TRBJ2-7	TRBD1	CASSVGTGYEQYF	TGTGCCAGCAGTGTAGGGACAGGGTACGAGCAGTACTTC
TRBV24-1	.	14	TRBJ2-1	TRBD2	CATSPSGGANEQFF	TGTGCCACCAGCCCTAGCGGGGGGGCAAATGAGCAGTTCTTC
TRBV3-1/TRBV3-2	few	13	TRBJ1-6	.	CASSQGRGSPLHF	TGTGCCAGCAGCCAAGGGAGGGGTTCACCCCTCCACTTT
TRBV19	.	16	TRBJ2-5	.	CASSIDTSFHGETQYF	TGTGCCAGTAGTATAGATACTAGCTTCCATGGGGAGACCCAGTACTTC
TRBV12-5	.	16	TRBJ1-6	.	CASGFLWTDVNSPLHF	TGTGCTAGTGGTTTCCTCTGGACAGATGTAAATTCACCCCTCCACTTT
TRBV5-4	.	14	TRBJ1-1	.	CASRFPYMNTEAFF	TGTGCCAGCAGGTTCCCATACATGAACACTGAAGCTTTCTTT
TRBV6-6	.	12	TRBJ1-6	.	CASSYEASPLHF	TGTGCCAGCAGTTACGAGGCTTCACCCCTCCACTTT
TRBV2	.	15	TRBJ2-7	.	CASRRDKASSYEQYF	TGTGCCAGCAGGAGGGACAAAGCAAGCTCCTACGAGCAGTACTTC
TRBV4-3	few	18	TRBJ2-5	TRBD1	CASSQESPGQGYSETQYF	TGCGCCAGCAGCCAGGAATCTCCGGGACAGGGTTATTCGGAGACCCAGTACTTC